The 30 T cell receptor beta chains given below trace back to one sample, sequenced in a study of technical replicates of blood from a few donors. Using immunoSEQ multiplex PCR, the repertoire was profiled, and TCRdb retains in-frame clones only, with some absent. The table has roughly 60,000 clones, around nine tenths seen once. The sample taken for sequencing was PBMCs. The source is a human donor in good health. Some clones in this sample may be carry-over from other donors' samples.

The V gene is TRBV7-8, the J gene TRBJ2-3; unclear D gene. The V end was cut by 2 bases, the J end by 1 base, with 16 bases between. The germline CDR1 and CDR2 sequences are SGHVS and FQNEAQ. The CDR3 contains 17 residues. CDR3 sequence: CASSLREQIIRTDTQYF. The CDR3 region has the DNA TGTGCCAGCAGCTTAAGAGAACAGATTATCCGCACAGATACGCAGTATTTT.

The chain has TRBV7-2 and TRBJ1-1, with TRBD1 identical over 9 bases. The V and J ends lost 2 bases and 0 bases, in that order; junction bases with no gene match: 1. CDR3 length equals 15 residues. Germline-derived CDR1 and CDR2 are SGHTA and FQGNSA. The CDR3 region has the DNA TGTGCCAGCAGCTTAACAGGGGGCGTGAACACTGAAGCTTTCTTT. Encoded protein: CASSLTGGVNTEAFF.

The CDR3 reads CASSSGGGGEAFF. The DNA for the CDR3 is TGTGCCAGCAGCTCCGGGGGAGGGGGTGAAGCTTTCTTT. The chain carries TRBV7-9 and TRBJ1-1; a weak D match, TRBD1 (6 bases). Trimming shortened V by 4 bases and J by 7 bases, and 13 bases separated the two germline ends. Per the germline V gene, CDR1 is SEHNR and CDR2 is FQNEAQ (reference sequence). The CDR3 runs to 13 residues.

This clone appeared a few times. The CDR3 region has the DNA TGCGCCAGCAGCCAAGGGGTCGCGGGGGATTCACCCCTCCACTTT. Translating it yields CASSQGVAGDSPLHF. This chain joins TRBV4-3 and TRBJ1-6; perhaps TRBD1 as D (5 bases). CDR1 and CDR2 from the germline V gene are LGHNA and YSLEER. Trimming cost V 1 base and J 8 bases, with 12 bases left between them. The CDR3 length is 15 residues.

This clone was detected ten times or more. The J gene is TRBJ2-1, the V gene TRBV6-5; D is possibly TRBD1 (5 bases). Trimming left V 6 bases short and J 0 bases short, with 12 bases between. CDR1 is MNHEY and CDR2 is SVGAGI in the germline V gene. The CDR3 spans 15 residues. The CDR3 sequence is CASSQGDSSYNEQFF. In DNA form, the CDR3 reads TGTGCCAGCAGCCAAGGGGATAGCTCCTACAATGAGCAGTTCTTC.

J is TRBJ2-7 and V is TRBV7-3; D remains unclear. The CDR3 contains 13 residues. V gave up 2 bases and J gave up 3 bases, with 8 bases separating them. Per the germline V gene, CDR1 is SGHTA and CDR2 is FQGTGA. The CDR3 loop reads CASSLGPLYEQYF. The CDR3 DNA reads as TGTGCCAGCAGCTTAGGGCCCCTCTACGAGCAGTACTTC.

The V gene is TRBV9, the J gene TRBJ1-1; D call uncertain. Trimming left V 0 bases short and J 3 bases short, with 12 bases between. Germline lookup yields CDR1 SGDLS and CDR2 YYNGEE. This CDR3 region has 15 residues. The CDR3 region is CASSVVGGRYTEAFF. Here the CDR3 DNA reads TGTGCCAGCAGCGTAGTTGGCGGGAGGTACACTGAAGCTTTCTTT.

This clone has a single count. This chain connects TRBV6-5 to TRBJ2-5; D not certain. From germline, CDR1 is MNHEY and CDR2 SVGAGI. Trimming took 2 bases from V and 2 from J, leaving 12 bases between them. This CDR3 is built from 15 residues. The CDR3: CASSYKSDDQETQYF. For the CDR3, the DNA is TGTGCCAGCAGTTACAAGTCAGATGATCAAGAGACCCAGTACTTC.

In this sample, this clone turned up once. The chain recombines TRBV21-1 with TRBJ2-7; TRBD2, as called in the table, went unchecked against the DNA. TRBV21-1 has pseudogene status. The CDR3 has 15 residues. CDR3 bases: TGTGCCAGCAGCAAGGAAAAGCGCCCCTCCTACGAGCAGTACTTC. The encoded protein is CASSKEKRPSYEQYF.

DNA for the CDR3: TGTGCCAGCAGCTTATCAGGGGGAGTCGAGACCCAGTACTTC. Its translation: CASSLSGGVETQYF. The chain has TRBV7-3 and TRBJ2-5; TRBD1 aligns across 7 bases. The germline CDR1 and CDR2 sequences are SGHTA and FQGTGA. V lost 2 bases to trimming and J lost 5 bases; unmatched junction nucleotides: 5. The CDR3 totals 14 residues.

This clone was seen just once. This rearrangement joins TRBV12-5 to TRBJ2-1; 9 nucleotides align to TRBD2. The CDR3 covers 15 residues. Trimming took 6 bases from V and 4 from J; bases not matched to a gene: 7. The germline V gene has CDR1 LGHNT and CDR2 FRNRAP. This chain's CDR3 is CASGTLAGGYNEQFF. As DNA, the CDR3 is TGTGCTAGTGGAACACTAGCGGGTGGGTACAATGAGCAGTTCTTC.

Judged by abundance, this clone is medium-sized. This chain uses TRBV19 with TRBJ2-7; 7 positions match TRBD2. Germline-derived CDR1 and CDR2 are LNHDA and SQIVND (reference sequence). CDR3 size: 14 residues. Germline trimming cut 2 bases from V and 2 bases from J; bases unmatched to any gene: 3. The CDR3 DNA reads TGTGCCAGTAGTATACGGGGGAGGGCCTACGAGCAGTACTTC. Translation gives CASSIRGRAYEQYF.

As DNA, the CDR3 is TGTGCCAGCAGCTTACAGGGGGCGCCTAATGAAAAACTGTTTTTT. It encodes CASSLQGAPNEKLFF. This chain links TRBV13 with TRBJ1-4; 8 bases map to TRBD1. The germline CDR1 and CDR2 sequences are PRHDT and FYEKMQ (reference sequence). J was trimmed by 3 bases and V by 2 bases; bases with no gene match: 2. This CDR3 has 15 residues.

This chain connects TRBV10-1 to TRBJ1-3; TRBD1 aligns across 9 bases. This CDR3 has 17 residues. V was clipped by 2 bases and J by 3 bases; unmatched bases: 8. The germline V gene encodes CDR1 WNHNN and CDR2 SYGVQD (reference sequence). CDR3 in amino acids: CASSEICGDRVGNTIYF. CDR3 nucleotides: TGCGCCAGCAGTGAGATTTGTGGGGACAGGGTTGGAAACACCATATATTTT.

The chain recombines TRBV30 with TRBJ2-3, with 8 bases matching TRBD2. Trimming cost V 2 bases and J 5 bases; bases outside gene matches: 3. CDR1 is GTSNPN, CDR2 SVGIG, per germline (reference sequence). The length of the CDR3 is 13 residues. The CDR3 is CAWSQRERDTQYF. For the CDR3, the DNA is TGTGCCTGGAGTCAGCGGGAGAGAGATACGCAGTATTTT.

V and J are TRBV6-5 and TRBJ1-5; possibly TRBD1 for D (5 bases). The CDR3 covers 14 residues. The germline gives CDR1 MNHEY, CDR2 SVGAGI. Trimming took off 4 bases at V and 3 bases at J, with 10 bases between the two ends. The chain's CDR3 is CASSLRQFNQPQHF. CDR3 nucleotide sequence: TGTGCCAGCAGTTTGAGACAGTTCAATCAGCCCCAGCATTTT.

The J gene is TRBJ2-5, the V gene TRBV11-2; TRBD2 matches at 7 bases. V lost 5 bases, J lost 5 bases, and 14 bases stayed unmatched. Germline loops: CDR1 SGHAT, CDR2 FQNNGV. The CDR3 totals 16 residues. CDR3 sequence (DNA): TGTGCCAGCAGCCCGACATGGGGGGGACGGGCCGAGACCCAGTACTTC. Its protein product is CASSPTWGGRAETQYF.

The J gene is TRBJ2-1, the V gene TRBV4-2, with D possibly matching TRBD2 (5 bases). The CDR3 extends over 13 amino acids. V dropped 2 bases and J dropped 9 bases, with 11 bases sitting between them. Germline assignment: CDR1 LGHNA and CDR2 YNFKEQ. The CDR3 sequence is CASSQRGSGEQFF. CDR3 nucleotide sequence: TGTGCCAGCAGCCAACGGGGTAGTGGTGAGCAGTTCTTC.

V gene TRBV9 combines with J gene TRBJ1-1; D not resolved. Germline assignment: CDR1 SGDLS and CDR2 YYNGEE. This CDR3 has 13 residues. Trimming removed 0 bases from V and 1 base from J, with 4 bases in between. The CDR3 sequence is CASSVVSNTEAFF. The DNA of the CDR3 is TGTGCCAGCAGCGTAGTATCGAACACTGAAGCTTTCTTT. The full variable domain, its missing parts supplied by reference TRBV9 and TRBJ1-1, is DSGVTQTPKHLITATGQRVTLRCSPRSGDLSVYWYQQSLDQGLQFLIQYYNGEERAKGNILERFSAQQFPDLHSELNLSSLELGDSALYFCASSVVSNTEAFFGQGTRLTVV.

DNA for the CDR3: TGTGCCAGCAGCAATACTAGCGCCGATACGCAGTATTTT. It specifies CASSNTSADTQYF. The chain has TRBV7-2 and TRBJ2-3, with 7 nucleotides matching TRBD2. This CDR3 region has 13 residues. V lost 5 bases and J lost 6; bases outside the gene matches: 5. Germline V gene lookup returns CDR1 SGHTA and CDR2 FQGNSA.

This rearrangement joins TRBV10-3 to TRBJ2-1; TRBD1 is a possible D gene (5 bases). CDR3 size: 15 residues. The V gene lost 2 bases and the J gene lost 3 bases, with 11 bases spanning the gap. Germline lookup yields CDR1 ENHRY and CDR2 SYGVKD. The CDR3 DNA follows: TGTGCCATCAGTGAGCCGGACATTGACTACAATGAGCAGTTCTTC. Encoded protein: CAISEPDIDYNEQFF.

This clone showed up just once. The rearrangement links TRBV7-9 to TRBJ2-5, with TRBD1 matching over 11 bases. The CDR3 is 15 residues long. The J segment lost 2 bases and the V segment lost 5 bases, leaving 4 bases of the junction unmatched. Germline V gene data show CDR1 as SEHNR and CDR2 as FQNEAQ (reference sequence). The CDR3 nucleotides are TGTGCCAGCAGCGATGGGGACAGGGGGCAAGAGACCCAGTACTTC. Its protein is CASSDGDRGQETQYF. Variable domain in full (rest from reference TRBV7-9 and TRBJ2-5): DTGVSQNPRHKITKRGQNVTFRCDPISEHNRLYWYRQTLGQGPEFLTYFQNEAQLEKSRLLSDRFSAERPKGSFSTLEIQRTEQGDSAMYLCASSDGDRGQETQYFGPGTRLLVL.

The rearrangement links TRBV27 to TRBJ2-7, with 7 bases matching TRBD1. The J segment lost 3 bases and the V segment lost 2 bases, leaving 7 bases of the junction unmatched. CDR1 and CDR2 from the germline V gene are MNHEY and SMNVEV (reference sequence). The CDR3 is made up of 15 amino acids. CDR3 protein: CASSLQPGQIYEQYF. CDR3 in DNA: TGTGCCAGCAGTTTACAGCCGGGACAGATCTACGAGCAGTACTTC.

The J gene is TRBJ1-2, the V gene TRBV5-1; maybe TRBD1 (5 bases). Germline V lookup: CDR1 SGHRS, CDR2 YFSETQ. The CDR3 runs 15 residues. Between the trimmed V and J ends, which lost 3 bases and 5 bases, there was a span of 17 bases. The CDR3 sequence: CASSSRTTVIYGYTF. CDR3 sequence (DNA): TGCGCCAGCAGCTCGCGGACGACAGTTATTTATGGCTACACCTTC.

The chain combines TRBV5-1 with TRBJ2-7; 10 nucleotides line up with TRBD2. The CDR3 runs to 16 residues. Germline lookup yields CDR1 SGHRS and CDR2 YFSETQ. With 0 bases clipped from V and 3 bases from J, the junction kept 6 bases outside the gene matches. The CDR3 DNA is TGCGCCAGCAGCTTGGGGGCTAGCGGGGGACGCTACGAGCAGTACTTC. Protein: CASSLGASGGRYEQYF.

This chain links TRBV9 with TRBJ1-2, with 7 positions matching TRBD1. Germline V lookup: CDR1 SGDLS, CDR2 YYNGEE. V was clipped by 3 bases and J by 7 bases; unmatched bases: 9. The CDR3 length is 14 residues. CDR3 DNA: TGTGCCAGCAGCGCGACAGGGTCCCCGGGTGGCTACACCTTC. Amino acid sequence: CASSATGSPGGYTF.

The chain combines TRBV6-5 with TRBJ2-5, with 8 bases matching TRBD2. The V and J ends lost 6 bases and 2 bases, in that order; junction bases with no gene match: 5. Germline V gene data show CDR1 as MNHEY and CDR2 as SVGAGI. The CDR3 has 14 residues. This chain's CDR3 is CASSLGGGQETQYF. Written as DNA, the CDR3 is TGTGCCAGCAGCCTCGGCGGGGGGCAAGAGACCCAGTACTTC.

This chain joins TRBV7-3 and TRBJ2-5; 8 bases agree with TRBD2. CDR1 and CDR2 from the germline V gene are SGHTA and FQGTGA. CDR3 size: 15 residues. The J segment lost 5 bases and the V segment lost 3 bases, leaving 8 bases of the junction unmatched. As DNA, the CDR3 is TGTGCCAGCAGCTTCGCCGGACTAGCTAAGGAGACCCAGTACTTC. Amino acids: CASSFAGLAKETQYF.

Regarding this clone: Other DNA sequences from this sample encode an identical CDR3 as well. V usage is TRBV7-2 and J usage is TRBJ2-7; D is undetermined. CDR1 and CDR2 (germline): SGHTA, FQGNSA. The CDR3 length is 11 residues. V lost 5 bases, J lost 4 bases, and 6 bases lay in between. The CDR3 spells CASSLSYEQYF. The CDR3 nucleotides read TGTGCCAGCAGCCTGAGTTACGAGCAGTACTTC.

The V and J genes are TRBV18 and TRBJ1-2; D not certain. This CDR3 comprises 13 residues. Germline values: CDR1 KGHSH, CDR2 LQKENI. Trimming shortened V by 3 bases and J by 0 bases, and 5 bases separated the two germline ends. CDR3 nucleotide sequence: TGTGCCAGCTCACCCGCGGCTAACTATGGCTACACCTTC. This sequence encodes CASSPAANYGYTF.